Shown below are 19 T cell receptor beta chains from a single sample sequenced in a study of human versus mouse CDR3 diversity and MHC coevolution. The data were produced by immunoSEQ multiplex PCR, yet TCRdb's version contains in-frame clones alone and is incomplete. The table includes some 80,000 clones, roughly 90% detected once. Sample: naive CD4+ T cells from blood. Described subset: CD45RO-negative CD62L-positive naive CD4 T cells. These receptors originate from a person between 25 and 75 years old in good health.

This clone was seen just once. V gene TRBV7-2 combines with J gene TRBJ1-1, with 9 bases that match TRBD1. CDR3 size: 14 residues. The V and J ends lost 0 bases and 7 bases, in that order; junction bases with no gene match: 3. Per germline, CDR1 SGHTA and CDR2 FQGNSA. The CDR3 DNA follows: TGTGCCAGCAGCTTAGCTGGGACAGGGATTGAAGCTTTCTTT. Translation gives CASSLAGTGIEAFF. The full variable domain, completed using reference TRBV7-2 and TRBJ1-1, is GAGVSQSPSNKVTEKGKDVELRCDPISGHTALYWYRQSLGQGLEFLIYFQGNSAPDKSGLPSDRFSAERTGGSVSTLTIQRTQQEDSAVYLCASSLAGTGIEAFFGQGTRLTVV.

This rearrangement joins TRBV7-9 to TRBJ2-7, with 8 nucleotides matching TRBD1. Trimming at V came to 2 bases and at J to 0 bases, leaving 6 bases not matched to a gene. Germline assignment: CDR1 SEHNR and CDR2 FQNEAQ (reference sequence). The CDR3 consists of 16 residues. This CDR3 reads CASSLSRQGSSYEQYF. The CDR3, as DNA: TGTGCCAGCAGCTTAAGTCGACAGGGGAGCTCCTACGAGCAGTACTTC.

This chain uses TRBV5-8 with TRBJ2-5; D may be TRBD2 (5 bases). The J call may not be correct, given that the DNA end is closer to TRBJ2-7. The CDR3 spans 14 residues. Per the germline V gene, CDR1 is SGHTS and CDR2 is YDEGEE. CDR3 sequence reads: CASSKLGSSYEQYF. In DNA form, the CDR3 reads TGTGCCAGCAGCAAGCTAGGGAGCTCCTACGAGCAGTACTTC.

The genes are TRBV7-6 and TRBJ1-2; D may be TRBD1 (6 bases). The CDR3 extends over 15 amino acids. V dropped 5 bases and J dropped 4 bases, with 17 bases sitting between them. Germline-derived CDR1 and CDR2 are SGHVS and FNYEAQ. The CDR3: CASSRGQSLLYGYTF. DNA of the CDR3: TGTGCCAGCAGCCGGGGACAATCGCTCCTCTATGGCTACACCTTC.

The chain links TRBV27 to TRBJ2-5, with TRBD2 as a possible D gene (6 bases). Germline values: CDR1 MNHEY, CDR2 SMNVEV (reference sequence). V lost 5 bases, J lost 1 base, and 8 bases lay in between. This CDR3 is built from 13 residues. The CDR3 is CASSRTTQETQYF. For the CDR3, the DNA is TGTGCCAGCAGTAGGACTACCCAAGAGACCCAGTACTTC.

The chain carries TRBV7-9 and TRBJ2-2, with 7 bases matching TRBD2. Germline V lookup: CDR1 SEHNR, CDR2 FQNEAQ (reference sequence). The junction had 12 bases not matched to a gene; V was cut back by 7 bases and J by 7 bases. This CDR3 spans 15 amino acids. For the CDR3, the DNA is TGTGCCAGCACCCTTTGGGGGGGAGATGACGGGGAGCTGTTTTTT. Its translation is CASTLWGGDDGELFF.

CDR3 nucleotide sequence: TGTGCCAGCAGTGACGGGCGGGAGATTCGGAATGAGCAGTTCTTC. Amino acids: CASSDGREIRNEQFF. The rearrangement uses TRBV25-1 and TRBJ2-1, with 7 nucleotides matching TRBD2. The germline gives CDR1 MGHDK, CDR2 SYGVNS. The CDR3 is made up of 15 amino acids. The V gene end was trimmed by 3 bases and the J gene end by 7 bases; junction bases not matched to a gene: 9. The full variable domain, its missing parts supplied by reference TRBV25-1 and TRBJ2-1, is EADIYQTPRYLVIGTGKKITLECSQTMGHDKMYWYQQDPGMELHLIHYSYGVNSTEKGDLSSESTVSRIRTEHFPLTLESARPSHTSQYLCASSDGREIRNEQFFGPGTRLTVL.

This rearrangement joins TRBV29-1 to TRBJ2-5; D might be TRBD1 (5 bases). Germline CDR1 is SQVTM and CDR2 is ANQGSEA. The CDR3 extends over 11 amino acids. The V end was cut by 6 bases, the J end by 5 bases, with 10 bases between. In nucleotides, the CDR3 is TGCAGCGTGCAGGGAAGGGAGACCCAGTACTTC. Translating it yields CSVQGRETQYF.

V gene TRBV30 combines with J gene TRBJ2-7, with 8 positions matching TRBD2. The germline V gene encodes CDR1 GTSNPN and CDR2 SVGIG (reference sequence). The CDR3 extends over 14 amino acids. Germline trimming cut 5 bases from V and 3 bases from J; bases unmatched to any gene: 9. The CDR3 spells CAWAGQREIYEQYF. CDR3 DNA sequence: TGTGCCTGGGCGGGCCAGCGGGAGATCTACGAGCAGTACTTC.

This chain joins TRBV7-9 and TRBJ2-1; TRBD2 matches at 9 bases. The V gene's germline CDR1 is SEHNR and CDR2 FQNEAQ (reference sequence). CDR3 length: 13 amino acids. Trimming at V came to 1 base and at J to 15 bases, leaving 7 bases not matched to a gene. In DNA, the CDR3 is TGTGCCAGCAGCTTAGGGAGCGGGGGGCGAGGGTTCTTC. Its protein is CASSLGSGGRGFF.

This CDR3 is CASSQGTAANYGYTF. For the CDR3, the DNA is TGCGCCAGCAGCCAAGGGACAGCTGCTAACTATGGCTACACCTTC. The chain has TRBV4-1 and TRBJ1-2; possibly TRBD1 for D (6 bases). CDR3 length equals 15 residues. The V end was cut by 1 base, the J end by 0 bases, with 9 bases between. Germline V gene sequence: CDR1 MGHRA, CDR2 YSYEKL.

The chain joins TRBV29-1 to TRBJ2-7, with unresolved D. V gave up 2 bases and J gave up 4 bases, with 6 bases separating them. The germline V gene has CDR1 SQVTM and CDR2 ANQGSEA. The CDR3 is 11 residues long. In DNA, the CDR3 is TGCAGCGTTGAACTCCTGTACGAGCAGTACTTC. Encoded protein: CSVELLYEQYF.

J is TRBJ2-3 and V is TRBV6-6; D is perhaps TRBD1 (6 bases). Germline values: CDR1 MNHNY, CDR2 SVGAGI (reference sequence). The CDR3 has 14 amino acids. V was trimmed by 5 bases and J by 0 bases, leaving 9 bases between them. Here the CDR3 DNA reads TGTGCCAGCAGTGACAGGTCTAGCACAGATACGCAGTATTTT. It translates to CASSDRSSTDTQYF.

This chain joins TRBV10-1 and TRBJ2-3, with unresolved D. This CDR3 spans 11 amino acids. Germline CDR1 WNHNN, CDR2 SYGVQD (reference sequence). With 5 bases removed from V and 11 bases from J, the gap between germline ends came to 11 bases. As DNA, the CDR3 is TGCGCCAGCAGTCCCCCGCGAGGGCAGTATTTT. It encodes CASSPPRGQYF.

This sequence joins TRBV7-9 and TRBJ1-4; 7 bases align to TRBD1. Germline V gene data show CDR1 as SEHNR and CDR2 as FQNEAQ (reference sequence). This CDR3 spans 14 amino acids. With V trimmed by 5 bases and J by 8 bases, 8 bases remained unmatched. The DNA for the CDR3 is TGTGCCAGCAGCAAAAATACAGGGGCGGAAAAACTGTTTTTT. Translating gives CASSKNTGAEKLFF.

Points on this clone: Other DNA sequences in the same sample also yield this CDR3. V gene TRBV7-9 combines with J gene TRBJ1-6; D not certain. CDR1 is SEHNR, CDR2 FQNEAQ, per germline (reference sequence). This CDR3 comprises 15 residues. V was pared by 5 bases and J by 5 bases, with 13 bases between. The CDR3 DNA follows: TGTGCCAGCAGCGCCGGACTCCTTGATAATTCACCCCTCCACTTT. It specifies CASSAGLLDNSPLHF.

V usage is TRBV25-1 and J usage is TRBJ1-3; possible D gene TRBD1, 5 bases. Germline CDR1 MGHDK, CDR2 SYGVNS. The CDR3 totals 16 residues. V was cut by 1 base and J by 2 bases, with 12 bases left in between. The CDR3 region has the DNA TGTGCCAGCAGTGAATGGGGCGGACGACCTGGAAACACCATATATTTT. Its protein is CASSEWGGRPGNTIYF.

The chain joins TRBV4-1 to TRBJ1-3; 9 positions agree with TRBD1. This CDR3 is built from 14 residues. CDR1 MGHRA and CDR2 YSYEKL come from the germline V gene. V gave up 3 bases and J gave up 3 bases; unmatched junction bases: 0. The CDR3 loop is CASSQDRGGNTIYF. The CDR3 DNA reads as TGCGCCAGCAGCCAGGACAGGGGTGGAAACACCATATATTTT.

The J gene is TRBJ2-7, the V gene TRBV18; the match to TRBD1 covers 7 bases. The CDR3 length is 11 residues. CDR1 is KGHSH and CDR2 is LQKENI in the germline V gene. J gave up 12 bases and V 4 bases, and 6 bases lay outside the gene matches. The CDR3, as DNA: TGTGCCAGCTCACAAACAGGGGAATGGTACTTC. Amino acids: CASSQTGEWYF.